The 9 T cell receptor beta chains in this list originate from one sample, sequenced in a study of OX40 agonist ivuxolimab in advanced cancers. The protocol was immunoSEQ multiplex PCR, while the TCRdb copy is restricted to in-frame clones and leaves out a portion. Among around 19,000 clones listed, roughly 90% were seen once. This sample comprised CD4+ or CD8+ T cells sorted from blood, obtained in a trial of the OX40 agonist ivuxolimab. These TCRs come from an adult with an advanced solid tumor such as melanoma, head and neck, liver or kidney cancer.

This rearrangement joins TRBV15 to TRBJ2-2, with a weak D call TRBD1 (6 bases). This CDR3 is 15 amino acids long. From germline, CDR1 is LNHNV and CDR2 YYDKDF (reference sequence). V lost 8 bases to trimming and J lost 6 bases, with 19 bases between them. In DNA form, the CDR3 reads TGTGCCACCCGTGTCCCCACAGGGAAGTCCGGGGAGCTGTTTTTT. This sequence encodes CATRVPTGKSGELFF.

The genes are TRBV10-2 and TRBJ1-1; TRBD1 matches 10 bases. V gave up 8 bases and J gave up 4 bases; unmatched junction bases: 7. CDR3 length equals 14 residues. CDR1 and CDR2 (germline): WSHSY, SAAADI. The CDR3 sequence: CASSIGQGVTEAFF. The CDR3 region has the DNA TGCGCCAGCTCTATAGGACAGGGGGTCACTGAAGCTTTCTTT.

V and J are TRBV11-2 and TRBJ2-1; D gene unclear. The germline V gene has CDR1 SGHAT and CDR2 FQNNGV. The V gene lost 4 bases and the J gene lost 12 bases, with 10 bases spanning the gap. The CDR3 has 11 residues. The CDR3 region is CASSSSVWQFF. The CDR3 bases are TGTGCCAGCAGCTCCTCCGTGTGGCAGTTCTTC.

This sequence joins TRBV6-5 and TRBJ1-2; no definite D call. CDR1 MNHEY and CDR2 SVGAGI come from the germline V gene. The CDR3 is made up of 12 amino acids. V was trimmed by 6 bases and J by 6 bases, leaving 11 bases between them. The CDR3 spells CASRFLGDGYTF. The CDR3 DNA follows: TGTGCCAGCAGATTTCTTGGGGATGGCTACACCTTC.

This clone is classed as medium-sized. The chain links TRBV2 to TRBJ2-1; 9 nucleotides line up with TRBD1. The V segment lost 6 bases and the J segment 9 bases; nucleotides outside the gene matches: 18. The CDR3 runs to 17 residues. Germline V gene lookup returns CDR1 SNHLY and CDR2 FYNNEI. CDR3 protein: CASRFPPGQGTSGEQFF. The CDR3 region has the DNA TGTGCCAGCAGGTTCCCGCCCGGACAGGGGACTTCCGGTGAGCAGTTCTTC. The full variable domain, its missing parts supplied by reference TRBV2 and TRBJ2-1, is EPEVTQTPSHQVTQMGQEVILRCVPISNHLYFYWYRQILGQKVEFLVSFYNNEISEKSEIFDDQFSVERPDGSNFTLKIRSTKLEDSAMYFCASRFPPGQGTSGEQFFGPGTRLTVL.

This chain links TRBV7-6 with TRBJ2-7; 8 bases map to TRBD1. The CDR3 is made up of 16 amino acids. The V and J ends lost 6 bases and 2 bases, in that order; junction bases with no gene match: 12. Germline loops: CDR1 SGHVS, CDR2 FNYEAQ. The CDR3 is CASSDSGQGRPYEQYF. CDR3 DNA sequence: TGTGCCAGCAGTGACTCTGGACAGGGCCGCCCCTACGAGCAGTACTTC.

The rearrangement links TRBV5-6 to TRBJ2-7, with 14 bases aligning to TRBD2. From germline, CDR1 is SGHDT and CDR2 YYEEEE. The CDR3 has 15 amino acids. V dropped 2 bases and J dropped 4; count of bases not matched to a gene: 2. CDR3 in DNA: TGTGCCAGCAGCTTCGGACTAGCGGGGGGTTACGAGCAGTACTTC. Encoded protein: CASSFGLAGGYEQYF.

V usage is TRBV10-3 and J usage is TRBJ2-7, with 9 bases aligning to TRBD1. CDR1 and CDR2 from the germline V gene are ENHRY and SYGVKD. The CDR3 is made up of 15 amino acids. Unmatched junction bases numbered 9, after V lost 6 bases and J lost 3 bases. This CDR3 reads CAIRGLGQGDYEQYF. The DNA for the CDR3 is TGTGCCATCAGGGGACTGGGACAGGGTGACTACGAGCAGTACTTC.

The CDR3 DNA is TGTGCCAGCAGCTTAGCGGTGGGGAACACTGAAGCTTTCTTT. Amino acid sequence: CASSLAVGNTEAFF. This rearrangement joins TRBV7-8 to TRBJ1-1, with unresolved D. CDR3 length: 14 amino acids. V lost 0 bases and J 1 base, leaving 6 bases between the germline ends. Germline loops: CDR1 SGHVS, CDR2 FQNEAQ.